This is a list of T cell receptor beta chains from one sample in a study of cytomegalovirus exposure and HLA in healthy donors. This table comes from immunoSEQ multiplex PCR, and its TCRdb copy is limited to in-frame clones, with some not included. The sample holds almost 65,000 clones, 60% to 80% seen once. Sample: PBMCs. Receptors originate from a male donor in good health and CMV-seropositive. Both conserved end residues are part of each CDR3. The D gene is left open where the match is weak. Clone sizes are given selectively: once, few, many, or a class where the clone is expanded.

CDR3 length | D gene | J gene | clone size | V gene | CDR3 DNA | CDR3 protein
11 | TRBD1 | TRBJ1-1 | . | TRBV7-9 | TGTGCCAGCAGCTCCGGACAGGGGGCTTTCTTT | CASSSGQGAFF
14 | . | TRBJ1-4 | . | TRBV11-2 | TGTGCCAGCACCAACCCCGGCGGGTATGAAAAACTGTTTTTT | CASTNPGGYEKLFF
15 | . | TRBJ1-5 | . | TRBV5-1 | TGCGCCAGCAGCTTGGACAGGACCGCAGGTCAGCCCCAGCATTTT | CASSLDRTAGQPQHF
16 | . | TRBJ2-1 | . | TRBV7-8 | TGTGCCAGCAGCTTAGTACGGGGAGGGGGGATCAATGAGCAGTTCTTC | CASSLVRGGGINEQFF
13 | . | TRBJ1-6 | few | TRBV14 | TGTGCCAGCAATGGTCAGGGGAATTCACCCCTCCACTTT | CASNGQGNSPLHF
14 | TRBD1 | TRBJ2-7 | . | TRBV29-1 | TGCAGCGTTAGTGAGACAGGGTACGCCTACGAGCAGTACTTC | CSVSETGYAYEQYF
14 | TRBD1 | TRBJ1-2 | . | TRBV29-1 | TGCAGCGTATCCGGGACAGCCTCCCCCTATGGCTACACCTTC | CSVSGTASPYGYTF
17 | TRBD2 | TRBJ2-3 | . | TRBV4-1 | TGCGCCAGCAGCCAAGATCGAGCGGGGGCCGTCACAGATACGCAGTATTTT | CASSQDRAGAVTDTQYF
18 | . | TRBJ2-3 | . | TRBV28 | TGTGCCAGCAGTTTTGCCCTATCAGCGTCCGCTAGCACAGATACGCAGTATTTT | CASSFALSASASTDTQYF
16 | . | TRBJ1-1 | . | TRBV4-3 | TGCGCCAGCAGCCAAGAACTCAGACAGGTCCACACTGAAGCTTTCTTT | CASSQELRQVHTEAFF
15 | TRBD1 | TRBJ1-1 | once | TRBV13 | TGTGCCAGCAGCTTGGCCCGGACAGGGGGGTCTGAAGCTTTCTTT | CASSLARTGGSEAFF
14 | . | TRBJ2-3 | . | TRBV18 | TGTGCCAGCTCACCACCAGTCGGTGCAGATACGCAGTATTTT | CASSPPVGADTQYF
17 | TRBD2 | TRBJ2-1 | . | TRBV14 | TGTGCCAGCAGCCAAGTTATGGGACTAGGAGGGTTCAATGAGCAGTTCTTC | CASSQVMGLGGFNEQFF
13 | . | TRBJ1-2 | . | TRBV15 | TGTGCCACCAGTACAGGGAGCCTCTATGGCTACACCTTC | CATSTGSLYGYTF
14 | . | TRBJ2-7 | . | TRBV28 | TGTGCCAGCACTCGACGGAGGGGATCCTACGAGCAGTACTTC | CASTRRRGSYEQYF
16 | . | TRBJ1-1 | once | TRBV19 | TGTGCCAGTAGTCCTGGCGGGATGGCGCGGAACACTGAAGCTTTCTTT | CASSPGGMARNTEAFF
14 | . | TRBJ1-1 | few | TRBV6-5 | TGTGCCAGCAGGCTTGGACAGATGAACACTGAAGCTTTCTTT | CASRLGQMNTEAFF
21 | . | TRBJ1-6 | once | TRBV4-2 | TGTGCCAGCAGCCACCTACCTCCGACAGGTCCACCCAGCTCCTATAATTCACCCCTCCACTTT | CASSHLPPTGPPSSYNSPLHF
15 | TRBD1 | TRBJ2-5 | . | TRBV28 | TGTGCCAGCAGTTTTTTGACAGGGGGGAAAGAGACCCAGTACTTC | CASSFLTGGKETQYF
14 | . | TRBJ1-1 | . | TRBV9 | TGTGCCAGCAGCGTTGGAGGGAGAGGGACTGAAGCTTTCTTT | CASSVGGRGTEAFF
15 | . | TRBJ2-3 | few | TRBV7-9 | TGTGCCAGCAGCCAAAGGGGGTCGAGCGGTGATACGCAGTATTTT | CASSQRGSSGDTQYF
13 | TRBD1 | TRBJ2-3 | once | TRBV6-5 | TGTGCCAGCAGTCCCGGTCACAGGGGTACGCAGTATTTT | CASSPGHRGTQYF
15 | TRBD2 | TRBJ2-7 | once | TRBV6-5 | TGTGCCAGCAGACCACGACTAGCGGGGACCTACGAGCAGTACTTC | CASRPRLAGTYEQYF
12 | . | TRBJ2-7 | . | TRBV7-9 | TGTGCCAGCAGCCCCCTATTAAGCGAGCAGTACTTC | CASSPLLSEQYF
15 | TRBD1 | TRBJ2-1 | . | TRBV5-1 | TGCGCCAGCAGCTTGAAACAGGGGGAATACAATGAGCAGTTCTTC | CASSLKQGEYNEQFF
15 | TRBD1 | TRBJ2-3 | . | TRBV7-2 | TGTGCCAGCAGCTTCGGGACAGGGAGCACAGATACGCAGTATTTT | CASSFGTGSTDTQYF
14 | . | TRBJ2-7 | . | TRBV5-1 | TGCGCCAGCAGCCCCCCGGGATACCTATACGAGCAGTACTTC | CASSPPGYLYEQYF
15 | . | TRBJ2-3 | . | TRBV10-3 | TGTGCCATCAGTGTAGGCGGAGCTAGCACAGATACGCAGTATTTT | CAISVGGASTDTQYF
15 | TRBD1 | TRBJ2-7 | . | TRBV19 | TGTGCCAGTAGTAGCGGGACAGGGCCCCTCTACGAGCAGTACTTC | CASSSGTGPLYEQYF
15 | TRBD1 | TRBJ1-5 | . | TRBV9 | TGTGCCAGCAGCGAACAGGGGCCCGGGAAGGAGCCCCAGCATTTT | CASSEQGPGKEPQHF
17 | . | TRBJ1-1 | . | TRBV7-2 | TGTGCCAGCAGCTCTCTTTGGCGCCGTTTCGGGGGCACTGAAGCTTTCTTT | CASSSLWRRFGGTEAFF
12 | . | TRBJ2-7 | . | TRBV7-9 | TGTGCCAGCAGCTTTCCTTCCTACGAGCAGTACTTC | CASSFPSYEQYF
16 | TRBD1 | TRBJ1-1 | . | TRBV19 | TGTGCCAGTAGTAAAGGACAGGGGAGACAGAACACTGAAGCTTTCTTT | CASSKGQGRQNTEAFF
14 | . | TRBJ2-5 | . | TRBV6-5 | TGTGCCAGCAGACGCGGACTATCTGGAGAGACCCAGTACTTC | CASRRGLSGETQYF
15 | . | TRBJ1-6 | . | TRBV27 | TGTGCCAGCAGTTGGGTACAGGGTCTTGATTCACCCCTCCACTTT | CASSWVQGLDSPLHF
17 | . | TRBJ1-1 | few | TRBV4-2 | TGTGCCAGCAGCCAAGATGGCCCCGGCGGGATTTACACTGAAGCTTTCTTT | CASSQDGPGGIYTEAFF
15 | . | TRBJ1-6 | once | TRBV4-3 | TGCGCCAGCAGCCAGAACCCCCGGTATAATTCACCCCTCCACTTT | CASSQNPRYNSPLHF
15 | TRBD2 | TRBJ2-5 | once | TRBV30 | TGTGCCTGGAGTGTAGCGTTAGCGGGGGCGGAGACCCAGTACTTC | CAWSVALAGAETQYF
14 | TRBD1 | TRBJ2-7 | . | TRBV6-1 | TGTGCCAGCAAAGAGGGACAGGTTATCTACGAGCAGTACTTC | CASKEGQVIYEQYF
14 | TRBD1 | TRBJ1-2 | . | TRBV19 | TGTGCCAGTAGACGGGACAGGGGTTTAGATGGCTACACCTTC | CASRRDRGLDGYTF
20 | TRBD1 | TRBJ1-4 | once | TRBV5-4 | TGTGCCAGCAGCTTGGCGACGGGCAGGGGGCGCTTCCGAACTAATGAAAAACTGTTTTTT | CASSLATGRGRFRTNEKLFF